Listed here is a single T cell receptor beta chain. Its cognate antigen is unknown. All sequencing subjects had displayed CD8+CD57+ cell expansion on flow cytometry. When blood sampling took place, the patients had received no therapy. The CDR3 length is 16 residues. Trimming removed 0 bases from V and 1 base from J, with 10 bases in between. Germline CDR1 reads ENHRY; CDR2 reads SYGVKD. The study profiled TCR beta VDJ and CDR3 using genomic DNA as template. TCRdb independently ran MiXCR on the reads; one entry per CDR3 protein. The sample has 450,000 to 600,000 distinct CDR3 sequences, around 33% seen once. These data are taken from a study of CD8+CD57+ T cells in acquired aplastic anemia. At the level of the study: The average for DNA from sorted CD4+ and CD8+ cells was roughly 3 ug.

The study, taken as a whole, reports: Patients and controls turned out to have roughly 31 CD8+ CDR3 sequences in common.

The receptor was isolated from a human donor with aplastic anemia. The V and J genes are TRBV10-3 and TRBJ1-5; D is ambiguous. Sequenced material: sorted CD4+, CD8+, or CD8+CD57+ T cells (not recorded which) from PBMCs. The CDR3 nucleotides are TGTGCCATCAGTGAGTCGCGTGGTGCGAGCAATCAGCCCCAGCATTTT. As protein: CAISESRGASNQPQHF.